Included here is one TCR beta chain sequence, with context. Repertoires were generated with immunoSEQ multiplex PCR, while TCRdb's copy carries only in-frame clones and drops some. This table holds 90,000 to 130,000 clones, around nine tenths found once. This entry belongs to a study of T cell changes during pregnancy in multiple sclerosis. Trimming took 5 bases from V and 7 from J; bases not matched to a gene: 8. Germline CDR1 and CDR2: SGHDT and YYEEEE. The CDR3 totals 14 residues. This sequence joins TRBV5-6 and TRBJ1-4; 7 positions agree with TRBD1. The specimen comprised peripheral blood, sampled in the third trimester of pregnancy. The clonotype comes from a female donor with multiple sclerosis, enrolled in a pregnancy study. The CDR3 reads CASSQTGFTEKLFF. The CDR3 DNA follows: TGTGCCAGCAGTCAGACAGGGTTTACTGAAAAACTGTTTTTT.